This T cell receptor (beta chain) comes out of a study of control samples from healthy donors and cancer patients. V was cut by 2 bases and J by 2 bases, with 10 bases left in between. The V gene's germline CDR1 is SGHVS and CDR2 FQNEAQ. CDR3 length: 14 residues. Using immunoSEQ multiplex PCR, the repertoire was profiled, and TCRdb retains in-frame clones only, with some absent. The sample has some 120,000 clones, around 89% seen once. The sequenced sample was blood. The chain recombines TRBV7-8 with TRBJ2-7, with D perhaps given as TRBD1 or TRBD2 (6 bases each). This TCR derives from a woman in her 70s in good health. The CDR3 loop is CASSLPRGPYEQYF. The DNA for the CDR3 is TGTGCCAGCAGCTTACCCCGGGGGCCCTACGAGCAGTACTTC.